This T cell receptor beta chain was retrieved from a study of blood T cell repertoires in COVID-19. Study in general: COVID-19 samples collected from the United States, Italy and Spain covered acute and convalescent phases. PBMCs, B-cell-depleted T cells, or T cells provided the cDNA or gDNA that made up the material.

This CDR3 is 14 amino acids long. Unmatched junction bases numbered 5, after V lost 2 bases and J lost 5 bases. Per the germline V gene, CDR1 is MGHRA and CDR2 is YSYEKL. The table came from immunoSEQ multiplex PCR; TCRdb's copy has only in-frame clones and leaves some out. Here the sample spans around 130,000 clones, 87% being singletons. The sequence came from a woman in her fifties or sixties with acute or convalescent COVID-19. This chain links TRBV4-1 with TRBJ2-5; 7 nucleotides align to TRBD1. The specimen sequenced was peripheral blood. CDR3 nucleotides: TGCGCCAGCAGCCAAATAAGGGGACAGGAGACCCAGTACTTC. Protein sequence: CASSQIRGQETQYF.